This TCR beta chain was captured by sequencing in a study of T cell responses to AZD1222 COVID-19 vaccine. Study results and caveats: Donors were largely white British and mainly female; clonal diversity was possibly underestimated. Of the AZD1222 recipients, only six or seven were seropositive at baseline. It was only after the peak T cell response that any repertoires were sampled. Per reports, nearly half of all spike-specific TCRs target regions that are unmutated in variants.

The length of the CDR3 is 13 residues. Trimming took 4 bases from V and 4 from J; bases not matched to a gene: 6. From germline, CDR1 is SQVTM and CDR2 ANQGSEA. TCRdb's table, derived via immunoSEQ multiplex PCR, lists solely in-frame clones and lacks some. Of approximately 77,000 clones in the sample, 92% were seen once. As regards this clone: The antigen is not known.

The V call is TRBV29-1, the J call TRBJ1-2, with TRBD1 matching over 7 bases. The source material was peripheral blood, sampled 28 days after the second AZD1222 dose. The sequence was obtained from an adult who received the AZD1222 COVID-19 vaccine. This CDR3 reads CSVARDRTYGYTF. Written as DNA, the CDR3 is TGCAGCGTTGCTAGGGACAGAACCTATGGCTACACCTTC.